This T cell receptor (beta chain) is from a study of control samples from healthy donors and cancer patients. This clone showed up just once. The assay was immunoSEQ multiplex PCR, and TCRdb's table has in-frame clones only and misses some. The repertoire holds about 60,000 clones, 90% to 97% seen once, with 0.95% to 1.4% in the top ten. Trimming took 6 bases from V and 4 from J; bases not matched to a gene: 19. CDR3 size: 18 residues. Germline CDR1 SNHLY, CDR2 FYNNEI. Input material: blood. The gene calls are TRBV2 and TRBJ1-1; TRBD1 matches 8 bases. The source is a woman aged 18-30 years in good health. The DNA for the CDR3 is TGTGCCAGCAGAGCGGGTAAACAGGGGGTGAGGGTGAGCACTGAAGCTTTCTTT. Amino acids: CASRAGKQGVRVSTEAFF.